This T cell receptor (beta chain) was sequenced during a study of identical twins. Study-level findings and limits: Out-of-frame alpha sequences that twins shared showed excess low generation probability.

Unique molecular identifiers were present on the cDNA, which also gained a universal primer site by template switching. TCRdb called the 5' RACE reads again in MiXCR, with one record for every CDR3 protein. The table includes under 1 million distinct CDR3 sequences, approximately 13% detected once. This clonotype was recorded many times. The antigen is not known. Per the germline V gene, CDR1 is SGHAT and CDR2 is FQDESV (reference sequence). The CDR3 covers 14 residues. V was pared by 5 bases and J by 6 bases, with 13 bases between. The same data also contributed to another study, on yellow fever vaccine responses in identical twins.

The sequence derives from a woman in her late teens or twenties in good health. The chain combines TRBV11-1 with TRBJ2-2; maybe TRBD2 (6 bases). The sequenced material came from PBMCs. This CDR3 reads CASSLNGRSGELFF. CDR3 DNA sequence: TGTGCCAGCAGCCTCAACGGGAGATCCGGGGAGCTGTTTTTT.